This T cell receptor beta chain is from a study of blood T cell repertoires in COVID-19. Clinical history as reported by participants underpinned cohort assignment. Data came from immunoSEQ multiplex PCR; TCRdb stores just in-frame clones and leaves some out. The sample lists 400,000 to 450,000 clones, roughly nine tenths occurring once. Germline CDR1 is MGHRA and CDR2 is YSYEKL. The CDR3 covers 16 residues. With 3 bases clipped from V and 3 bases from J, the junction kept 5 bases outside the gene matches. A remark on this clone: This sample includes further DNA sequences coding for the same CDR3.

Sequencing used PBMCs or T cells enriched from blood (not recorded which). The TCR comes from a man aged 25 to 40 who had recovered from COVID-19. The genes are TRBV4-1 and TRBJ2-3; 11 positions agree with TRBD2. The CDR3 loop reads CASSQGTSGRTDTQYF. The CDR3 region has the DNA TGCGCCAGCAGCCAGGGAACTAGCGGGAGAACAGATACGCAGTATTTT.